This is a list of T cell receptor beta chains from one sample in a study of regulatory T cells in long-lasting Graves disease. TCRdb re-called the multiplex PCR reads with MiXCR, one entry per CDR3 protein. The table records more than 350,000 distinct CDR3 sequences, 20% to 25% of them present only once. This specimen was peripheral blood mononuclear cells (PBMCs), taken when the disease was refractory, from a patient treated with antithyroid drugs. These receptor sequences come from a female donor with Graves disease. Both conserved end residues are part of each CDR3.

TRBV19 CASSIGLAGGPNEQFF
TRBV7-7 CASSSDDPQPQHF
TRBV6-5 CASSYGQGAGELFF
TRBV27 CASSPTHDRGPLFF
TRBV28 CASSIGDRQGGWQYF
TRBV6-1 CASSDGGSAYEQYF
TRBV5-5 CASSLQGGTQYF
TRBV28 CASSLDSTYEQYF
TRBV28 CASSYAWTLAYEQYF
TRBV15 CATSRAGGGETQYF
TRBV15 CATSRNRGQETQYF
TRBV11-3 CASSTSQGETQYF
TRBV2 CASRDEALEQYF
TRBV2 CASSEDGRLAVDEQYF
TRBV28 CASSPLGDFQYF
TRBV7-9 CASSLVGAGHISNQPQHF
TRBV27 CASSPDRWADTQYF
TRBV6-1 CASSEAGGTYEQYF
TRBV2 CASSHGGSTNEKLFF
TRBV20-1 CSARMPNPPNEQFF
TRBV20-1 CSARALGTGSTDTQYF
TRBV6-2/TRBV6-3 CASSYFGGVGETQYF
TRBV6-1 CAIDGGEQYF
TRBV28 CASSLADKSDSIEQYF
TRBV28 CASSFSRTGRADTQYF
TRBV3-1 CASSQETGFRGTQYF
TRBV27 CASSSGSTEQYF
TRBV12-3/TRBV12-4 CASRLTSGMYNEQFF